The rows below give T cell receptor beta chains drawn from one sample of a study of blood T cells in healthy people across ages. TCRdb itself ran the 5' RACE reads through MiXCR, one entry per CDR3 protein. The table has approximately 900,000 distinct CDR3 sequences, around 48% seen once. The sample taken for sequencing was blood. The receptor set was obtained from a man aged 25 to 45 in good health. Each CDR3 is given with its conserved first and last residue. The D gene is left open where the match is weak. Expanded clones are given a class, and other clones once, few, many or no size at all.

j_gene	d_gene	v_gene	abundance	CDR3nt	CDR3aa
TRBJ1-6	.	TRBV15	few	TGTGCCACCAGCAGAGAACCAAGAAGCAAGGTTTCGTCCCTCCACTTT	CATSREPRSKVSSLHF
TRBJ2-3	.	TRBV13	.	TGTGCCAGCAGCTTAGGACCCCGGACTGAAGATACGCAGTATTTT	CASSLGPRTEDTQYF
TRBJ1-2	.	TRBV3-1	.	TGTGCCAGCAGCCAGAACGTCTATGGCTACACCTTC	CASSQNVYGYTF
TRBJ1-6	TRBD1	TRBV4-1	.	TGCGCCAGCAGCCAAGACTGGGGACAGGGGGCCTCTAATAATTCACCCCTCCACTTT	CASSQDWGQGASNNSPLHF
TRBJ2-3	TRBD1	TRBV6-2/TRBV6-3	.	TGTGCCAGCAGGTACAGGGGGGTAGGGACAGATACGCAGTATTTT	CASRYRGVGTDTQYF
TRBJ2-7	TRBD1	TRBV6-2/TRBV6-3	once	TGTGCCAGCAGACGGGACAGGGCTATCCACGAGCAGTACTTC	CASRRDRAIHEQYF
TRBJ2-6	.	TRBV11-2	.	TGTGCCAGCAGCCCTAGACAGCCTGGGGCCAACGTCCTGACTTTC	CASSPRQPGANVLTF
TRBJ1-1	.	TRBV4-1	few	TGCGCCAGCAGCCAAGGGCCTAACACTGAAGCTTTCTTT	CASSQGPNTEAFF
TRBJ2-7	.	TRBV6-2/TRBV6-3	.	TGTGCCAGCAGTTACTTTTCGGTGACAGGAAGCTCCTACGAGCAGTACTTC	CASSYFSVTGSSYEQYF
TRBJ2-3	.	TRBV5-1	few	TGCGCCAGCAGCTTGAGGGCGGGGTCAGATACGCAGTATTTT	CASSLRAGSDTQYF
TRBJ2-4	TRBD2	TRBV11-2	.	TGTGCCAGCAGCTCAGAGGGCGGGGGGGGTTACATTCAGTACTTC	CASSSEGGGGYIQYF
TRBJ1-4	TRBD1	TRBV5-5	.	TGTGCCAGCAGCTGGACAGGGGCGAAGGAAAAACTGTTTTTT	CASSWTGAKEKLFF
TRBJ2-3	.	TRBV24-1	few	TGTGCCACCAGTGATCCAAACACAGATACGCAGTATTTT	CATSDPNTDTQYF
TRBJ1-5	.	TRBV16	.	TGTGCCAGCAGCCTTAGGGTCGCAGGGAGGGATCAGCCCCAGCATTTT	CASSLRVAGRDQPQHF
TRBJ2-5	TRBD1	TRBV25-1	.	TGTGCCAGCAGTGACATGACAGGGAAGGGTCAAGAGACCCAGTACTTC	CASSDMTGKGQETQYF
TRBJ2-6	.	TRBV3-1	few	TGTGCCAGCAGCCAAGATGCGGTTCGCTCTGGGGCCAACGTCCTGACTTTC	CASSQDAVRSGANVLTF
TRBJ2-4	.	TRBV11-2	.	TGTGCCAGCAGCCAGCTTAGATCGTCGGAGCCCTCAGGGAACATTCAGTACTTC	CASSQLRSSEPSGNIQYF
TRBJ2-1	.	TRBV5-6	.	TGTGCCAGCAGCTTCTTAGGTGAGCAGTTCTTC	CASSFLGEQFF
TRBJ1-5	TRBD1	TRBV5-1	.	TGCGCCAGCAGCGCGGGACAGGGAACGAATCAGCCCCAGCATTTT	CASSAGQGTNQPQHF
TRBJ2-1	.	TRBV6-2/TRBV6-3	few	TGTGCCAGCTTCCGTAATAGTATCGGCGATGAGCAGTTCTTC	CASFRNSIGDEQFF
TRBJ2-2	TRBD2	TRBV14	.	TGTGCCAGCAGCCGGACGGCGGGGGTGAACACCGGGGAGCTGTTTTTT	CASSRTAGVNTGELFF
TRBJ2-2	.	TRBV20-1	.	TGCAGTGCCCTGGGACCGAACACCGGGGAGCTGTTTTTT	CSALGPNTGELFF
TRBJ2-7	.	TRBV12-3/TRBV12-4	.	TGTGCCAGCAGTTTGGGGCTGGGGGGACCTTCCTACGAGCAGTACTTC	CASSLGLGGPSYEQYF
TRBJ2-7	.	TRBV7-2	few	TGTGCCAGCAGCTCGTATTCTGAGCAGTACTTC	CASSSYSEQYF
TRBJ1-1	.	TRBV5-1	.	TGCGCCAGCAGCATCCAGGAGAACACTGAAGCTTTCTTT	CASSIQENTEAFF
TRBJ2-7	.	TRBV25-1	.	TGTGCCAGCAGTGTGACGGCCTCCTACGAGCAGTACTTC	CASSVTASYEQYF
TRBJ1-1	.	TRBV12-3/TRBV12-4	.	TGTGCCAGCAGTCCCGAGGGGGGGAGGAACACTGAAGCTTTCTTT	CASSPEGGRNTEAFF
TRBJ1-2	TRBD1	TRBV20-1	.	TGCAGTGCGGCGCGAAGGACAGGGGGGGCTTATGGCTACACCTTC	CSAARRTGGAYGYTF
TRBJ2-1	.	TRBV27	.	TGTGCCATCCGATTCCCCGGGGTTGTCTACAATGAGCAGTTCTTC	CAIRFPGVVYNEQFF
TRBJ1-2	.	TRBV7-3	few	TGTGCCAGCAGCGTTCGAGGTGGGGGATCGGATGGCTACACCTTC	CASSVRGGGSDGYTF
TRBJ2-1	.	TRBV20-1	.	TGCAGTGCTACCCCCGTTTCCGAGCAGTTCTTC	CSATPVSEQFF
TRBJ2-3	.	TRBV4-1	few	TGCGCCAGCAGCCAAGCCCACGGTAGAGATACGCAGTATTTT	CASSQAHGRDTQYF
TRBJ2-7	TRBD1	TRBV7-9	.	TGTGCCAGCAGCTTAGGATGGACAGGGGGCTACGAGCAGTACTTC	CASSLGWTGGYEQYF
TRBJ2-4	.	TRBV12-3/TRBV12-4	.	TGTGCCAGCAGTTTAGCGGGTTCTTCACTAGCCAAAAACATTCAGTACTTC	CASSLAGSSLAKNIQYF
TRBJ2-3	.	TRBV28	few	TGTGCCAGCAGAGAGGGAGGCACAGATACGCAGTATTTT	CASREGGTDTQYF
TRBJ1-1	TRBD1	TRBV11-1	.	TGTGCCAGCAGCGGACAACAGGGGTACACTGAAGCTTTCTTT	CASSGQQGYTEAFF
TRBJ2-5	TRBD2	TRBV10-2	.	TGCGCCAGCACCGAACTAGCGGGGGAGACCCAGTACTTC	CASTELAGETQYF
TRBJ1-6	.	TRBV27	.	TGTGCCAGCAGTTTCGATGAGAGGGCAGCGTATAATTCACCCCTCCACTTT	CASSFDERAAYNSPLHF
TRBJ2-7	TRBD1	TRBV5-1	few	TGCGCCAGCAGCTCCGGGACAGAAAACTACGAGCAGTACTTC	CASSSGTENYEQYF
TRBJ2-3	TRBD2	TRBV20-1	.	TGCAGTGCTAGCCTAGCGGGCGCAGATACGCAGTATTTT	CSASLAGADTQYF
TRBJ1-4	.	TRBV4-3	few	TGCGCCAGCAGTGCTCGAACGGGGGGCGCACCTAATGAAAAACTGTTTTTT	CASSARTGGAPNEKLFF
TRBJ2-1	.	TRBV20-1	.	TGCAGTGCTAGAGTGGCACAGCTTTCCTACAATGAGCAGTTCTTC	CSARVAQLSYNEQFF
TRBJ2-1	TRBD2	TRBV27	few	TGTGCCAGCGTCCTGCGGGGGGGCCCCTACAATGAGCAGTTCTTC	CASVLRGGPYNEQFF
TRBJ1-1	.	TRBV29-1	.	TGCAGCGTTGAACTACAGGTGAACACTGGAGCTTTTTTT	CSVELQVNTGAFF
TRBJ2-3	.	TRBV29-1	once	TGCAGCGTTGTTGGGGGCCCCCCGGATACGCAGTATTTT	CSVVGGPPDTQYF
TRBJ2-7	TRBD2	TRBV10-3	.	TGTGTCTGCGGGGGAAGCGGGGAAGCCTACGAGCAGTACTTC	CVCGGSGEAYEQYF
TRBJ2-7	.	TRBV3-1	.	TGTGCCAGCAGCCAAGATTTGAGGGGCAGCGAGCAGTACTTC	CASSQDLRGSEQYF
TRBJ1-5	.	TRBV28	.	TGTGCCAGCAGTACCCGGATCATCCATGGGAGAAGCAATCAGCCCCAGCATTTT	CASSTRIIHGRSNQPQHF
TRBJ2-7	TRBD1	TRBV11-3	many	TGTGCCAGCAGTCTGGAGACAGGGGAGAGCTACGAGCAGTACTTC	CASSLETGESYEQYF
TRBJ1-2	.	TRBV20-1	few	TGCAGTGCCAAGACCCGAGCTAACTATGGCTACACCTTC	CSAKTRANYGYTF
TRBJ2-5	.	TRBV12-3/TRBV12-4	.	TGTGCCAGCAGTATCTCTAGAAGGAAGACCCAGTACTTC	CASSISRRKTQYF